Listed here is a single T cell receptor (beta chain). Its antigen is still unknown. The authors reverse transcribed all of the isolated RNA, so sequencing captured expressed TCRB transcripts. Profiled with immunoSEQ multiplex PCR; TCRdb holds only in-frame clones, not every one. Among over 150,000 clones listed, about 8% were seen once. The data were taken from a study of beta chain features in type 1 diabetes. CDR3 length: 16 amino acids. V lost 0 bases, J lost 1 base, and 11 bases lay in between. Germline CDR1 is SGHDT and CDR2 is YYEEEE. Broader study findings: Over-representation of high TCR-expressing cells was a possible consequence of cDNA sequencing. TCRB CDR3 length was moderately but significantly reduced in all four CD4+ subsets of Type 1 diabetes patients.

This TCR was sampled from a woman in her forties with type 1 diabetes. The rearrangement joins TRBV5-6 to TRBJ2-1; no definite D call. Source material: central memory CD4+ T cells from blood. CDR3 bases: TGTGCCAGCAGCTTGGAGGCCAGGCGATCCTACAATGAGCAGTTCTTC. Encoded protein: CASSLEARRSYNEQFF.